This T cell receptor beta chain is drawn from a study of T-cell memory formation after mild COVID-19 (dated by TCRdb to about 2021). About the investigation overall: TCR sequence clusters from the two donors were found to be largely donor specific. Longitudinal TCRalpha and TCRbeta repertoire sequencing tracked T-cell clones expanding and contracting after mild COVID-19 in a couple of donors. The cohort comprised two young, previously healthy adult volunteers, one female and one male.

Ficoll-Paque density gradient centrifugation was used to isolate PBMCs. V is cut by 4 bases and J by 5 bases, and the space between the germline ends is 19 bases. The germline V gene specifies SGDLS as CDR1 and YYNGEE as CDR2. The CDR3, cysteine through phenylalanine, is 17 amino acids long. Of the read, only the CDR3 DNA is kept; its 51 bases are in frame from base 1. Points the paper makes about the study in general: Contracting CD4+ clones appeared mostly in the CM and EM memory subsets, whereas CD8+ clones were enriched in EMRA. The study included only a couple of mild cases, and larger cohorts that include severe cases with pre-infection samples were judged to be necessary. The second-wave clones that peaked on day 37 were not confirmed to be SARS-CoV-2 specific. Some responding clones were detected in pre-infection memory, suggesting pre-existing cross-reactive memory T cells joined the SARS-CoV-2 response. Clones that contracted from day 15 to 85 showed balanced CD4/CD8 phenotypes, whereas a second wave of clones that expanded from day 15 to 37 leaned towards CD4+.

In regard to this clonotype: Which antigen it targets is not known. No base quality values were provided; no much bigger clone lies one nucleotide off.

The instrument was an Illumina NovaSeq 6000. Using 5'RACE with constant-segment primers, TCRalpha and TCRbeta cDNA libraries were constructed, with sample barcodes and unique molecular identifiers added in the process. RNA was extracted from every sample with Trizol reagent. Library amplification was performed in two PCR steps, and a second sample barcode and Illumina TruSeq adapters were introduced in the second step. Sequencing of libraries was performed on an Illumina NovaSeq with 2 x 150 bp paired-end reads. On the study's bioinformatics: Demultiplexing of reads and collapsing into UMI-guided consensus sequences were performed with migec v1.2.7. Using mixcr v2.1.11, UMI consensuses were aligned to TRA and TRB V and J templates and then assembled into clonotypes. Expanded or contracted clonotypes were those called significant by both edgeR and NoisET, with noise models trained on biological replicates. For edgeR calls, the cutoffs were a false discovery rate-adjusted p below 0.01 and a log2 fold-change threshold of 1. As an exploratory analysis of dynamics, max-normalized trajectories of the 1000 most abundant clonotypes were examined with PCA combined with hierarchical clustering. Separately sequenced CD4+ and CD8+ repertoires were used to assign a CD4 or CD8 phenotype to each responding clone. TCRdb took the public reads, trimmed them with fastp at Q25, ran MiXCR for clone calling and kept in-frame beta chains. One record per CDR3 amino acid sequence lists the most common genes and DNA. TCRdb, rather than the study authors, made the V and J calls. Recorded for this sample are some 130,000 distinct CDR3 sequences; about 15% of them occurred a single time. The top ten clonotypes cover approximately 13% of the sample.

The rearrangement joined TRBV9 to TRBJ1-6; perhaps TRBD1 is the D gene, with 6 bases matching. Sequencing input: PBMCs or a T cell subset sorted from them (not recorded which). The receptor's source is an adult woman who had mild COVID-19 (a few samples of this study predate the infection). The sample titles of this study are shuffled in the database, so cell type and time point are left out; the donor was told from shared clones. At the DNA level, the sequence is TGTGCCAGCAGCCCACGTTCGGGACAATGGAATAATTCACCCCTCCACTTT. It codes for CASSPRSGQWNNSPLHF.